The source of this T cell receptor (beta chain) is a study of blood T cell repertoires in COVID-19. Whole-study context: There were acute and convalescent COVID-19 samples, and they came from the United States, Italy and Spain.

Repertoires were generated with immunoSEQ multiplex PCR, while TCRdb's copy carries only in-frame clones and drops some. The profile shows about 260,000 clones, around 84% of them singletons. One Seattle source followed patients from active infection through their disease course. The CDR3 has 17 amino acids. CDR1 MNHNS and CDR2 SASEGT come from the germline V gene. Trimming took 3 bases from V and 4 from J; bases not matched to a gene: 6. The rearrangement uses TRBV6-1 and TRBJ1-4; 12 bases align to TRBD1. The origin of this receptor is a woman in her fifties or sixties with COVID-19, enrolled during active disease. Sample: peripheral blood. The CDR3 here is CASSDRDRGLINEKLFF. CDR3 in DNA: TGTGCCAGCAGTGACCGGGACAGGGGGCTCATTAATGAAAAACTGTTTTTT.